Below, 3 T cell receptor beta chains from the same sample are listed, as sequenced in a study of shared clonotypes between healthy human individuals (dated by TCRdb to 2019 to 2021). Library generation was performed with the immunoSEQ multiplex PCR assay. The table was pulled from immuneACCESS by TCRdb, which kept in-frame rearrangements only. Such tables lose some clones; where checked, under half of the loss comes from unresolved V genes, and the rest has no known cause. The sample profile shows 2 million to 3 million clones; approximately 93% of them were found once. Together, the top ten hold around 0.4% of the sample. Sequencing was carried out using naive CD4+ T cells from PBMCs. Read against the paper, the sample's cell subset or site label means: CD45RA+ positively selected. The receptors shown here come from a young man in good health. Some clones in this sample may be carry-over from other donors' samples.

V usage is TRBV27 and J usage is TRBJ2-3; no clear D gene. Trimming cost V 1 base and J 2 bases, with 10 bases left between them. Germline V CDR1 and CDR2: MNHEY, SMNVEV (reference sequence). There are 15 residues in the CDR3. The DNA for the CDR3 is TGTGCCAGCAGTTTATTTGGGCAGCTCACAGATACGCAGTATTTT. It encodes CASSLFGQLTDTQYF.

This rearrangement joins TRBV28 to TRBJ2-5; 13 positions match TRBD2. Germline values: CDR1 MDHEN, CDR2 SYDVKM. This CDR3 has 14 residues. Trimming removed 8 bases from V and 5 bases from J; junction bases left unmatched: 5. The DNA of the CDR3 is TGTGCCAGCGGACTAGCGGGAGTCCCCGAGACCCAGTACTTC. Translation: CASGLAGVPETQYF.

The chain has TRBV4-1 and TRBJ2-3, with 7 positions matching TRBD1. Looked up from germline, CDR1 is MGHRA and CDR2 is YSYEKL. There are 19 residues in the CDR3. J was trimmed by 0 bases and V by 0 bases; bases with no gene match: 12. The CDR3 loop reads CASSQDRGGASPSTDTQYF. The CDR3, as DNA: TGCGCCAGCAGCCAAGATAGAGGGGGCGCTTCCCCAAGCACAGATACGCAGTATTTT.